These 15 T cell receptor beta chains were all obtained from the same sample, sequenced in a study of tumor-infiltrating lymphocytes in oesophageal squamous cell carcinoma. TCRdb analysed the PCR reads with MiXCR anew, one entry per CDR3 protein. The sample has under 12,000 distinct CDR3 sequences; 52% are singletons. The material sequenced was esophageal tumor tissue. Receptors originate from a female donor with esophageal squamous cell carcinoma.

This clonotype has ten or more counts. This chain connects TRBV10-3 to TRBJ1-5; D not certain. Deletions cut 0 bases from V and 0 bases from J, with 6 bases between. The length of the CDR3 is 15 residues. Germline V gene lookup returns CDR1 ENHRY and CDR2 SYGVKD. This CDR3 is CAISESEDSNQPQHF. The CDR3 DNA follows: TGTGCCATCAGTGAGTCGGAGGATAGCAATCAGCCCCAGCATTTT.

This rearrangement joins TRBV7-2 to TRBJ2-3; 8 positions agree with TRBD2. The CDR3 consists of 15 residues. V lost 6 bases, J lost 5 bases, and 10 bases stayed unmatched. Germline V gene lookup returns CDR1 SGHTA and CDR2 FQGNSA. The CDR3 sequence: CASSSSGSLGDTQYF. The CDR3 DNA follows: TGTGCCAGCAGTTCAAGCGGGAGTCTTGGAGATACGCAGTATTTT.

This chain uses TRBV7-6 with TRBJ2-5; TRBD1 is a possible D gene (6 bases). CDR3 length: 14 amino acids. In germline, CDR1 is SGHVS, CDR2 FNYEAQ. The V end lost 5 bases, the J end lost 3 bases, and 13 bases lay between the germline ends. The DNA for the CDR3 is TGTGCCAGCAGCCCTAATCCAGGGGAAGAGACCCAGTACTTC. Its protein is CASSPNPGEETQYF.

The chain links TRBV6-5 to TRBJ2-7, with 10 bases fitting TRBD2. J was trimmed by 7 bases and V by 4 bases; bases with no gene match: 13. This CDR3 has 16 residues. Looked up from germline, CDR1 is MNHEY and CDR2 is SVGAGI. The CDR3 sequence is CASSLLLAGPYNEQYF. CDR3 DNA sequence: TGTGCCAGCAGTTTATTACTAGCGGGACCCTACAATGAGCAGTACTTC.

The chain combines TRBV7-2 with TRBJ1-1; 7 bases agree with TRBD1. The DNA end favors TRBJ1-6, so the J call may be wrong. The germline V gene has CDR1 SGHTA and CDR2 FQGNSA. This CDR3 has 14 residues. CDR3 bases: TGTGCCAGCAGATGGACAGGCCTCAATTCACCCCTCCACTTT. It encodes CASRWTGLNSPLHF.

In its sample, this clonotype ranks as medium-sized. This rearrangement joins TRBV6-1 to TRBJ2-1; the match to TRBD2 covers 9 bases. CDR3 length equals 15 residues. Germline CDR1 and CDR2: MNHNS and SASEGT. Unmatched junction bases numbered 11, after V lost 10 bases and J lost 4 bases. CDR3 sequence reads: CATRGAGGSYNEQFF. The CDR3 nucleotides read TGTGCCACTCGCGGGGCGGGGGGGTCTTACAATGAGCAGTTCTTC.

This clonotype is labeled medium-sized. This likely comes from a read error, as the CDR3 has no conserved phenylalanine or tryptophan at its end. It is unclear where the CDR3 begins or ends on the DNA, so no DNA is shown, and the CDR3 is as TCRdb lists it. The chain employs TRBV7-6 and TRBJ2-6; the table names TRBD2, a call not compared with the DNA. The CDR3 totals 8 residues, both ends included. Germline lookup yields CDR1 SGHVS and CDR2 FNYEAQ. The CDR3 reads CASSLGRY.

V usage is TRBV7-8 and J usage is TRBJ2-5, with 8 bases that match TRBD1. The J call may be faulty, since TRBJ2-7 better matches the DNA end. The CDR3 spans 15 residues. Germline loops: CDR1 SGHVS, CDR2 FQNEAQ. The CDR3 loop is CASSPTGVLMGEQYF. The CDR3 nucleotides are TGTGCCAGCAGTCCGACAGGGGTCCTTATGGGCGAGCAGTACTTC.

This chain links TRBV28 with TRBJ2-6, with TRBD2 identical over 12 bases. TRBJ2-5 explains the end of the DNA better; the J call may be wrong. Germline V gene data show CDR1 as MDHEN and CDR2 as SYDVKM. The CDR3 is 15 residues long. CDR3 coding DNA: TGTGCCAGCAGTTTAGAGGGGGGACTAGCGGGCGGCCAGTACTTC. Its protein product is CASSLEGGLAGGQYF.

This chain links TRBV12-3 or TRBV12-4 with TRBJ2-1, with a possible D match to TRBD2 (6 bases). Judging by the DNA end, TRBJ2-7 fits better; the J call may be wrong. This CDR3 has 15 amino acids. CDR3: CASSLESRRGDEQYF. The CDR3 nucleotides are TGTGCCAGCAGTTTGGAGAGTAGGAGGGGAGACGAGCAGTACTTC.

The V gene is TRBV5-1, the J gene TRBJ2-2; possibly TRBD2 for D (6 bases). V lost 2 bases and J 0 bases, leaving 11 bases between the germline ends. This CDR3 has 16 amino acids. Germline V lookup: CDR1 SGHRS, CDR2 YFSETQ. DNA of the CDR3: TGCGCCAGCAGCTTTGGGCGGGGAGCGAACACCGGGGAGCTGTTTTTT. This codes for CASSFGRGANTGELFF.

This chain joins TRBV12-3 or TRBV12-4 and TRBJ2-7; 11 nucleotides line up with TRBD1. Gene TRBJ2-1 matches the end of the DNA better, so the J call may be wrong. The CDR3 extends over 16 amino acids. DNA of the CDR3: TGTGCCAGCAGTCCTGGCGGGACAGGGGGATACAATGAGCAGTTCTTC. This translates into CASSPGGTGGYNEQFF.

This clonotype appeared a few times. The rearrangement uses TRBV7-3 and TRBJ2-1, with 11 bases matching TRBD2. The CDR3 has 15 amino acids. Germline V gene sequence: CDR1 SGHTA, CDR2 FQGTGA. J gave up 7 bases and V 5 bases, and 7 bases lay outside the gene matches. Here the CDR3 DNA reads TGTGCCAGCAGCATAGGGACTAGCGGAGTTAATGAGCAGTTCTTC. Translated, it gives CASSIGTSGVNEQFF.

This clonotype has a single count. The chain combines TRBV27 with TRBJ2-4; TRBD2 agrees at 14 bases. Matching the DNA end better, TRBJ2-7 makes the J call doubtful. CDR1 is MNHEY and CDR2 is SMNVEV in the germline V gene (reference sequence). The CDR3 runs 15 residues. Here the CDR3 DNA reads TGTGCCAGCAGTTTAGTGGGACTAGCGGGAGACGAGCAGTACTTC. Its translation: CASSLVGLAGDEQYF.

This clonotype qualifies as large. This chain links TRBV7-9 with TRBJ2-3; 10 nucleotides align to TRBD1. V was clipped by 5 bases and J by 4 bases; unmatched bases: 12. CDR1 is SEHNR, CDR2 FQNEAQ, per germline (reference sequence). This CDR3 has 17 amino acids. The CDR3 loop reads CASSAVWDRGFADTQYF. CDR3 nucleotides: TGTGCCAGCAGCGCAGTATGGGACAGGGGTTTCGCAGATACGCAGTATTTT. The full variable domain, in which reference TRBV7-9 and TRBJ2-3 provide the parts outside the CDR3, is DTGVSQNPRHKITKRGQNVTFRCDPISEHNRLYWYRQTLGQGPEFLTYFQNEAQLEKSRLLSDRFSAERPKGSFSTLEIQRTEQGDSAMYLCASSAVWDRGFADTQYFGPGTRLTVL.